Shown below are 4 T cell receptor beta chains from a single sample sequenced in a study of T cells in Graves' hyperthyroidism and ophthalmopathy. Researchers took RNA transcripts and amplified the TCR beta CDR3 regions from them. In the first-round RT-PCR of the TCR CDR3, the HTBI primer set was used. TCRdb analysed the multiplex PCR reads with MiXCR anew, one entry per CDR3 protein. The repertoire holds about 250,000 distinct CDR3 sequences, approximately 16% seen once, with over 25% in the top ten. Sequencing was carried out using blood. Receptor source: a woman aged 45-59 years with Graves' hyperthyroidism that later progressed to Graves' ophthalmopathy.

This clonotype was found many times. The chain links TRBV2 to TRBJ2-1; 12 nucleotides match TRBD2. V trimming: 5 bases; J trimming: 7 bases; junction bases outside the gene matches: 6. The CDR3 extends over 15 amino acids. Germline lookup yields CDR1 SNHLY and CDR2 FYNNEI. The CDR3 nucleotides are TGTGCCAGCAGTTTTGGACTAGCGGGACAGAATGAGCAGTTCTTC. It codes for CASSFGLAGQNEQFF.

This clonotype was counted a few times. The J gene is TRBJ2-2, the V gene TRBV5-1, with D possibly being TRBD1 or TRBD2 (7 bases each). CDR3 length: 17 residues. The germline V and J ends were trimmed by 5 bases and 4 bases, with 21 bases remaining between them. The germline V gene encodes CDR1 SGHRS and CDR2 YFSETQ. In nucleotides, the CDR3 is TGCGCCAGCAGAGGGCAGGGGGAGGGGAGACGCACCGGGGAGCTGTTTTTT. It yields the protein CASRGQGEGRRTGELFF.

This clonotype came up many times. The rearrangement uses TRBV20-1 and TRBJ2-3; 8 nucleotides match TRBD2. Looked up from germline, CDR1 is DFQATT and CDR2 is SNEGSKA (reference sequence). The CDR3 runs to 17 residues. The V gene end was trimmed by 1 base and the J gene end by 0 bases; junction bases not matched to a gene: 9. CDR3 in DNA: TGCAGTGCTAGAGTTGGGGAGAAGCGGGAGAGCACAGATACGCAGTATTTT. Translation: CSARVGEKRESTDTQYF.

The chain couples TRBV7-2 to TRBJ2-3, with D perhaps assigned TRBD1 or TRBD2 (5 bases each). The V end was cut by 5 bases, the J end by 0 bases, with 15 bases between. This CDR3 contains 16 residues. Germline CDR1 reads SGHTA; CDR2 reads FQGNSA. CDR3 sequence reads: CASSARVGRSTDTQYF. CDR3 DNA sequence: TGTGCCAGCAGCGCCCGGGTGGGACGGAGCACAGATACGCAGTATTTT.